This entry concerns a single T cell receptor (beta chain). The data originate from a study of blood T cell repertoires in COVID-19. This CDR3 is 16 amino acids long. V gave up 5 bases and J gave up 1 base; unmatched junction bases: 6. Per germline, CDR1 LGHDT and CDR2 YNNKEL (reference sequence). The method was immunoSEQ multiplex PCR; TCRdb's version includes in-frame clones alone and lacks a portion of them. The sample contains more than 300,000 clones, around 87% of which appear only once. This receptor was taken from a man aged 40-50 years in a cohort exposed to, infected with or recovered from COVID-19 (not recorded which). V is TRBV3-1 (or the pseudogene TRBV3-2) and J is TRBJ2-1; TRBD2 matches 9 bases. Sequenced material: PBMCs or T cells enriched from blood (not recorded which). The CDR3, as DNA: TGTGCCAGCAGCAAACAGCTAGCGGGGTCCTACAATGAGCAGTTCTTC. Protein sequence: CASSKQLAGSYNEQFF.